This T cell receptor (beta chain) was obtained from a study of control samples from healthy donors and cancer patients (dated by TCRdb to about 2020). About this clone: Its specific antigen is unknown. No much larger clone is present one base from it, and per-base qualities are unavailable.

Receptors were amplified or captured by the immunoSEQ multiplex PCR assay. Entries here come from immuneACCESS through TCRdb and include only in-frame sequences with V and J called. Some clones fail to appear in such tables; in the studies checked, an unresolved V gene covers under half of the shortfall, and the cause of the remainder is unknown. The sample records some 71,000 clones, more than 70% of which are singletons. Under 3% of the sample is taken by the ten largest. V has 8 bases trimmed and J has 4 bases trimmed; junction bases matching no gene number 14. Based on the germline V gene, the CDR1 and CDR2 sequences are SNHLY and FYNNEI. The CDR3 has 16 amino acids, counting the end cysteine and phenylalanine. Only CDR3 DNA remains: 48 bases, in frame from the first base.

Recombination linked TRBV2 to TRBJ1-2; TRBD1 fits 9 bases in the junction. The TCR sequence derives from a woman between 50 and 59 years old with head and neck cancer. Sequenced input: PBMCs. The encoded CDR3 is CASPSRDRVQPYGYTF. The base sequence is TGTGCCAGCCCGTCCCGGGACAGGGTTCAACCCTATGGCTACACCTTC.